The TCR beta chain described here comes from a study of T cell repertoires in cytomegalovirus infection (dated by TCRdb to about 2019). Study-level background: The peptide stimulations were aimed at well-studied HLA-B-restricted epitopes as well as recently identified HLA-C-restricted CMV epitopes, whose presentation resists viral immunomodulation. Because public TCR beta signatures pointed to carriage of CMV infection together with the matching HLA type, the HLA type of each donor mattered for the analysis.

On the study overall, not on this receptor specifically: The ex vivo response was dominated by HLA-C-restricted CMV-specific TCR beta clonotypes, which also provided the single most frequent clonotype in two of eight donors. Cumulative frequency of public TCR beta family members discriminated carriers of CMV infection plus the relevant HLA type in this cohort and an independent 352-donor cohort.

CDR1 is given as ENHRY and CDR2 as SYGVKD, both from the germline V gene. Counted from cysteine to phenylalanine, this CDR3 has 13 amino acids. Only the CDR3 portion is preserved as DNA: 39 bases, with reading frame beginning at the first base. The trim is 2 bases for V and 6 bases for J, with a gap of 8 bases between the germline ends. Sample treatment or condition, as interpreted from the label and publication: in vitro stimulation with specific CMV peptide epitopes to enrich CMV-specific T cells. As for this clonotype: No cognate antigen has been identified for it. Base-call qualities are not available, and no considerably larger clone is one nucleotide away.

The instrument given in TCRdb is Illumina HiSeq 1500. TCRdb reanalyzed the raw reads on its own, using fastp at Q25 for trimming and MiXCR for clone calling, and kept in-frame beta chains. Rows matching on CDR3 protein sequence are summarized as one entry with the most common DNA and genes. The sample has hundreds of thousands of distinct CDR3 sequences on record, about 42% of them singletons. The ten largest make up around two fifths of the sample. This TCR came from a human donor in good health (CMV status not recorded). Some clones in this sample may be carry-over from other donors' samples. Sequenced here: cultured PBMCs, sampled from culture after CMV antigen stimulation. The sequence links TRBV10-3 to TRBJ1-5; the D gene is perhaps TRBD1, on 5 matching bases. The DNA sequence follows: TGTGCCATCAGTGAGACGGGGCTTCAGCCCCAGCATTTT. Its translation reads: CAISETGLQPQHF.